This T cell receptor beta chain was retrieved from a study of neurological immune-mediated disorders. Synthesis of cDNA used 5'RACE (with 10-nucleotide random UMIs). TCRdb fed the 5' RACE reads into MiXCR, producing one record per CDR3 protein. Here the sample spans approximately 60,000 distinct CDR3 sequences, 4.1% being singletons. This CDR3 has 15 amino acids. Germline V CDR1 and CDR2: LGHNA, YSLEER. The ends were cut back, 1 base at V and 3 bases at J, with 12 bases in the middle. At least ten counts were recorded for this clonotype. Material for sequencing was PBMCs. This clonotype was sampled from a man aged 50 to 59 with multiple sclerosis. The rearrangement joins TRBV4-3 to TRBJ1-1, with a weak D call TRBD1 (6 bases). CDR3 in DNA: TGCGCCAGCAGCCAAGGGCAGGGGAGGGACACTGAAGCTTTCTTT. Its protein is CASSQGQGRDTEAFF.